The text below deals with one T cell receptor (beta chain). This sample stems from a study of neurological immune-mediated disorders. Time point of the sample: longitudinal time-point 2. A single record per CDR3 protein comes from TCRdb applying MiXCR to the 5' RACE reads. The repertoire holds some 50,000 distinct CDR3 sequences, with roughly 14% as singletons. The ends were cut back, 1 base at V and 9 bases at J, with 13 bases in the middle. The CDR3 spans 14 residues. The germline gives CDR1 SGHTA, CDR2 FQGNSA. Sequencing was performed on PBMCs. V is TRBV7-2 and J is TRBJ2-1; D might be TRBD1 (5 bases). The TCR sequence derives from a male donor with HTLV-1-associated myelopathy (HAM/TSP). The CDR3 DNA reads TGTGCCAGCAGCTTAGTCTGGATAGACAGTGAGCAGTTCTTC. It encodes CASSLVWIDSEQFF.